Sequencing of this TCR beta chain was carried out in a study of shared clonotypes between healthy human individuals. Method: immunoSEQ multiplex PCR; TCRdb's copy keeps in-frame clones and lacks some. In the table there are 800,000 to 1,200,000 clones, 70% to 80% of which are singletons. As for this clone: What it binds is unknown.

This CDR3 has 20 amino acids. J lost 1 base, V lost 5 bases, and 19 bases had no gene match. From germline, CDR1 is LNHDA and CDR2 SQIVND (reference sequence). Study-wide findings and caveats: Relative to their counterparts shared across all four donors, non-shared clonotypes exhibited diminished generation probabilities.

Those who donated, Caucasian adults without exception, all lived in Nashville, Tennessee. V and J are TRBV19 and TRBJ2-5, with TRBD2 matching over 10 bases. Material for sequencing was memory CD4+ T cells from PBMCs. The subset was: CD45RA-negative fraction. The source of this sequence is a man in his late teens or twenties in good health. Some clones in this sample may be carry-over from other donors' samples. CDR3 bases: TGTGCCAGTAGTCCTCGATCGGGACGTGCTAGCGGGAGTTTCCAAGAGACCCAGTACTTC. Its translation is CASSPRSGRASGSFQETQYF.